This T cell receptor (beta chain) appears in the sequencing data of a study of beta chain features in type 1 diabetes. Reverse transcribing all isolated RNA meant expressed TCRB transcripts were sequenced. The protocol was immunoSEQ multiplex PCR, while the TCRdb copy is restricted to in-frame clones and leaves out a portion. The data show 350,000 or so clones, around 19% seen once. Findings of the study overall: Among all four CD4+ subsets, Type 1 diabetes patients had TCRB CDR3s that were moderately but significantly shorter. Type 1 diabetes patients showed fewer insertions and more deletions at VDJ junctions.

A note on this clone: Its cognate antigen is unknown.

J lost 3 bases, V lost 7 bases, and 8 bases had no gene match. The CDR3 loop spans 14 amino acids. Germline lookup yields CDR1 SGHTA and CDR2 FQGTGA. This clonotype was sampled from a woman aged 18-30 years in good health. The sequenced sample consisted of naive CD4+ T cells from blood. The V gene is TRBV7-3, the J gene TRBJ1-2; 7 bases align to TRBD1. The CDR3 DNA reads TGTGCCAGCAACCCTAAAACAGGGGACTATGGCTACACCTTC. Amino acids: CASNPKTGDYGYTF.